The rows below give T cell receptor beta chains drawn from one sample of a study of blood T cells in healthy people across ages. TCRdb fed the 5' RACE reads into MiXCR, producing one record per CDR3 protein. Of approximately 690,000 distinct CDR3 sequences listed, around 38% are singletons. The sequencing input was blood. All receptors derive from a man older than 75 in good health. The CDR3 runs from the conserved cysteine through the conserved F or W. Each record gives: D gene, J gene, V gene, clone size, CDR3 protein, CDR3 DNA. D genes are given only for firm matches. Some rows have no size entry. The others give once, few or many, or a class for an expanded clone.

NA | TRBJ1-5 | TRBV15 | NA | CATSRDIGGQRQPQHF | TGTGCCACCAGCAGAGATATTGGGGGGCAGAGGCAGCCCCAGCATTTT
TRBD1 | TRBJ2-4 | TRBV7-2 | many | CASSLGGQGNIQYF | TGTGCCAGCAGCTTAGGAGGACAGGGAAACATTCAGTACTTC
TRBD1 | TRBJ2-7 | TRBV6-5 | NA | CASSYSGTGDPYEQYF | TGTGCCAGCAGTTACTCAGGGACAGGGGACCCGTACGAGCAGTACTTC
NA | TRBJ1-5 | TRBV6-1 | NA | CASRELQGSNQPQHF | TGTGCCAGCAGGGAACTACAGGGTAGCAATCAGCCCCAGCATTTT
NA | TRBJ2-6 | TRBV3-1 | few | CASSFGDSGANVLTF | TGTGCCAGCAGTTTCGGGGACTCTGGGGCCAACGTCCTGACTTTC
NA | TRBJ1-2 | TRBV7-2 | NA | CASSLGQNGYTF | TGTGCCAGCAGCTTAGGGCAGAATGGCTACACCTTC
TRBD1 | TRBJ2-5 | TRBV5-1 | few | CASSLLQGVGEQYF | TGCGCCAGCAGCTTGTTACAGGGGGTAGGAGAGCAGTACTTC
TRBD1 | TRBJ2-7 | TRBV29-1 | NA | CSVRHTGESGEQYF | TGCAGCGTCCGCCACACAGGGGAGTCGGGCGAGCAGTACTTC
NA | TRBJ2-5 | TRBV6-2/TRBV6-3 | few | CASSPGTLRGTQYF | TGTGCCAGCAGTCCCGGGACCCTTAGGGGGACCCAGTACTTC
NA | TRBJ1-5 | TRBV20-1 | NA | CSARDQGTAENQPQHF | TGCAGTGCTAGAGATCAGGGGACGGCGGAAAATCAGCCCCAGCATTTT
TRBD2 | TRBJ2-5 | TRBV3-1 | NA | CASSQGGGLQETQYF | TGTGCCAGCAGCCAGGGCGGGGGGCTCCAAGAGACCCAGTACTTC
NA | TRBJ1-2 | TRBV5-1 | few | CASSLGNRGANYGYTF | TGCGCCAGCAGCTTGGGGAATCGAGGGGCTAACTATGGCTACACCTTC
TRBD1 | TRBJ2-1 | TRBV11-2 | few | CASSLTGVSNEQFF | TGTGCCAGCAGCTTAACAGGGGTGTCCAATGAGCAGTTCTTC
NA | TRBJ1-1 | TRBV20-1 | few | CSTRGQTTEAFF | TGCAGTACCCGGGGACAAACCACTGAAGCTTTCTTT
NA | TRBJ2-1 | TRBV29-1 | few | CSVVPAGSEQFF | TGCAGCGTTGTTCCAGCGGGCAGTGAGCAGTTCTTC